A single sample gave rise to the 5 T cell receptor beta chains below, sequenced in a study of T cells in localized non-small cell lung cancer. Only in-frame clones appear in the TCRdb table, and some are missing; sequencing was by immunoSEQ multiplex PCR. Counted here are about 33,000 clones, roughly nine tenths occurring once; the ten biggest clones make up around 5.9%. The sample in question was PBMCs, obtained before any cancer treatment. These receptors were taken from a man aged 40 to 69 with stage II lung adenocarcinoma.

This sequence joins TRBV5-4 and TRBJ1-1; D is uncertain. Germline assignment: CDR1 SGHNT and CDR2 YYREEE (reference sequence). The CDR3 totals 11 residues. Trimming removed 6 bases at V and 2 bases at J, with 5 bases between. The CDR3 protein is CASILNTEAFF. DNA of the CDR3: TGTGCCAGCATCCTTAACACTGAAGCTTTCTTT.

The chain combines TRBV7-8 with TRBJ2-3; the D is unclear. The CDR3 consists of 13 residues. Trimming removed 3 bases from V and 6 bases from J, with 10 bases in between. Per the germline V gene, CDR1 is SGHVS and CDR2 is FQNEAQ. CDR3 coding DNA: TGTGCCAGCAGCTTGGATCTGGGGGATACGCAGTATTTT. Its translation: CASSLDLGDTQYF.

This clone occurred once. The rearrangement links TRBV11-2 to TRBJ2-7, with D possibly TRBD1 on 5 matching bases. The CDR3 sequence is 13 residues long. Germline V CDR1 and CDR2: SGHAT, FQNNGV. The V and J ends lost 5 bases and 0 bases respectively, with 8 bases between them. The CDR3 coding sequence is TGTGCCAGCAGCCCAAGGGGCTCCTACGAGCAGTACTTC. It specifies CASSPRGSYEQYF. The full variable domain, its missing parts supplied by reference TRBV11-2 and TRBJ2-7, is EAGVAQSPRYKIIEKRQSVAFWCNPISGHATLYWYQQILGQGPKLLIQFQNNGVVDDSQLPKDRFSAERLKGVDSTLKIQPAKLEDSAVYLCASSPRGSYEQYFGPGTRLTVT.

The gene calls are TRBV4-2 and TRBJ2-5; 7 bases line up with TRBD1. CDR1 and CDR2 (germline): LGHNA, YNFKEQ. V shed 2 bases and J 3 bases; nucleotides not matched to a gene: 3. This CDR3 has 14 amino acids. As DNA, the CDR3 is TGTGCCAGCAGCCAAATTGGGACAGAAGAGACCCAGTACTTC. Translated, it gives CASSQIGTEETQYF.

The chain combines TRBV11-3 with TRBJ2-7, with a tentative D call TRBD1 (5 bases). The germline V gene encodes CDR1 SGHNT and CDR2 YENEEA. V lost 3 bases and J 0 bases, leaving 9 bases between the germline ends. This CDR3 is 14 amino acids long. Here the CDR3 DNA reads TGTGCCAGCAGCTTCGACAGCTTCTCCTACGAGCAGTACTTC. Encoded protein: CASSFDSFSYEQYF. Full variable domain (outside the CDR3, taken from reference TRBV11-3 and TRBJ2-7): EAGVVQSPRYKIIEKKQPVAFWCNPISGHNTLYWYLQNLGQGPELLIRYENEEAVDDSQLPKDRFSAERLKGVDSTLKIQPAELGDSAVYLCASSFDSFSYEQYFGPGTRLTVT.